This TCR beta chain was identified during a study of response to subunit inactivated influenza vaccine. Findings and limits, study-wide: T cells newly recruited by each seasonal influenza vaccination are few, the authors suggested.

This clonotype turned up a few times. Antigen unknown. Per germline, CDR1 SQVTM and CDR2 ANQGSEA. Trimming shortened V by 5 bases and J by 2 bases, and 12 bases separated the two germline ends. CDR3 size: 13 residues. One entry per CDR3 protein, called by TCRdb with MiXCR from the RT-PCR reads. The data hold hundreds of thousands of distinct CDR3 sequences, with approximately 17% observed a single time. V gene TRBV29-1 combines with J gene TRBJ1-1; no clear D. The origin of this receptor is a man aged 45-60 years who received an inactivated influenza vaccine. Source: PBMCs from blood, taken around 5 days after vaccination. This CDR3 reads CSVPDGKNTEAFF. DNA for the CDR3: TGCAGCGTTCCGGACGGTAAAAACACTGAAGCTTTCTTT. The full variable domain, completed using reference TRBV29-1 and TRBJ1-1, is SAVISQKPSRDICQRGTSLTIQCQVDSQVTMMFWYRQQPGQSLTLIATANQGSEATYESGFVIDKFPISRPNLTFSTLTVSNMSPEDSSIYLCSVPDGKNTEAFFGQGTRLTVV.